This TCR beta chain was sequenced in a study of cytomegalovirus exposure and HLA in healthy donors (dated by TCRdb to about 2017). Regarding the study in general: According to an earlier analysis of 450 to 650 of the donors, 150 million to 200 million T cells yielded over 100 million unique TCR beta sequences and about 280 Gb of sequence data. A later genetic analysis took genome-wide SNP genotypes for about three fifths of the roughly 700 donors and used that subset as a discovery cohort. About 280 gigabases of sequencing data and around 80 million unique TCR sequences made up an early release that covered over 550 HLA-typed donors. An earlier analysis of around 540 of the donors applied high-throughput TCR beta sequencing to assess whether each TCR beta V gene segment acted as functional or pseudogenic. Alongside the repertoire data, information on donor age, sex, ethnicity and CMV serostatus was compiled. The later analysis used no new phenotypic data to find candidate immune exposures, relying instead on TCR beta sequences and their occurrence across donors. To study patterns of TCR occurrence, a later analysis re-analyzed previously published TCR beta repertoires from just over 650 donors and added high-resolution HLA genotyping. Besides the first cohort of about 730 subjects, a separate validation cohort made up of roughly 120 different subjects was used. Every discovery cohort repertoire had been produced on one sequencing platform. The study was designed to test whether signatures of past pathogen exposure could be identified by cataloging public T cell receptors. Several DR-DQ haplotypes were handled as single units for association and clustering because linkage in the cohort was strong. Using immunosequencing, the study profiled T cell repertoires from 500 to 800 subjects and related those repertoires to cytomegalovirus serostatus. Of the 300 to 450 genotyped donors, over 80% were placed in the genetic ancestry cluster associated with self-reported Caucasian donors. Class I and class II HLA loci were covered by the typing at four-digit resolution. Across roughly 420 genotyped donors of the cohort, an average of approximately 240,000 unique TCR beta nucleotide sequences per donor were sequenced, and roughly 17% of those sequences were non-productive. Typing coverage differed by locus: A, B, C, DRB1 and DQB1 were typed in roughly 620-630 donors, DQA1 in about 500, DPA1 in 600 to 610, and DPB1 in around 440. The study combined high-throughput TCR immunosequencing, statistical association of individual TCRs with disease status, and machine learning to predict cytomegalovirus infection status.

Library construction relied on the immunoSEQ multiplex PCR assay. For the multiplex PCR, a mixture combining 60 forward primers for TCR Vbeta segments and 13 reverse primers for TCR Jbeta segments was used. The CDR3 region of rearranged TCR beta genes was amplified from genomic DNA with a multiplex PCR assay. The Illumina HiSeq System was used to sequence the amplified TCR beta libraries as 87-base-pair reads. In the paper's pipeline: A later analysis counted about 76 million unique TCR beta chains across the 640 or so repertoires, and some 12 million of these chains were shared by at least two donors. Raw reads were error-corrected and collapsed into unique sequences with a nearest-neighbor algorithm that merged closely related sequences to remove PCR and sequencing errors. V, D and J gene segments were assigned by aligning CDR3 sequences to IMGT reference sequences. For a sequence to be retained, a match of at least six nucleotides to both a V gene segment and a J gene segment was required. Rearrangements were classified as productive when the CDR3 lacked stop codons and remained in frame with V and J, and all other rearrangements were classified as non-productive. CDR3 was defined by IMGT convention, running from the second conserved V-encoded cysteine to the conserved J-encoded phenylalanine. Sequences without an unambiguous match to a single V gene segment were excluded from the earlier analysis of almost 600 of the donors. In an earlier analysis of several hundred of the donors, V segments were called functional above 56.7% productive rearrangements and were called segregating when the between-donor standard deviation exceeded 5%. A statistical classification framework was built to diagnose cytomegalovirus status from the catalog of TCR beta chain sequences. In a later analysis, V and J genes were assigned by comparing TCR nucleotide sequences against IMGT/GENE-DB human TR gene sequences. The TCRdist pipeline was used in a later analysis to assign CDR3 sequences and most-parsimonious VDJ recombination scenarios. In a later analysis, every TCR beta chain was defined by the combination of its CDR3 amino acid sequence and its V-gene family, and reads without a unique V-gene family were dropped. As a way to deal with suspected cross-contamination and a sequencing artifact, a later analysis dropped roughly 600 nucleotide sequences that were highly shared and had low generation probability. A later analysis calculated a clonal expansion index for each public chain from normalized within-repertoire ranks of inferred template counts. In a later analysis, generation probabilities were computed using a VDJ recombination model fitted to out-of-frame rearrangements, and the results were checked against IGoR. A later analysis scored TCR-TCR, TCR-HLA and TCR-CMV co-occurrence with hypergeometric tests, applying a repertoire-size bias correction to TCR pairs. In a later analysis, false discovery rates were estimated by permuting HLA or CMV assignments 20 times. In a later analysis, co-occurring TCRs were grouped with DBSCAN, and TCRdist sequence similarity was added when clustering was performed within HLA-allele-positive subsets. Repertoires with fewer than 30,000 or more than 120,000 public chains, plus five repertoires with anomalous nucleotide sharing, were excluded from co-occurrence clustering. The clones in this table, taken by TCRdb from immuneACCESS, are in-frame only. Not every clone is retained; where verified, under half of the shortfall comes from an unresolved V gene, and the cause of the rest is unknown. The DNA was the basis for D and trimming; V, J and clone size are from that table. The sample has roughly 150,000 clones on record, over 70% of them singletons. Of the sample, 5.7% falls within the top ten clones.

Paper-wide results and their limitations: A cluster of highly shared sequence variants was judged likely to be a technical artifact of the sequencing pipeline. Immune exposure information for the cohort was limited to CMV serostatus. Strong co-occurrence of HLA alleles, especially DR and DQ, made assigning TCR associations to individual alleles difficult. A total of 164 TCR beta chains were listed by the study as associated with cytomegalovirus. HLA typing was unavailable for some donors at each locus, so association tests used only the typed subset. Specific HLA alleles were associated with 15,000 to 20,000 TCR beta sequences at a false discovery rate of 0.05 in a later analysis. Compared with equally common non-associated chains, HLA-associated TCR beta chains in a later analysis were more clonally expanded and had lower generation probabilities. A later genetic analysis reported fewer N-insertions in productive TCRs among donors in an Asian-associated ancestry cluster than the approximately 670-donor mean. Presence/absence analyses assumed roughly uniform sequencing depth across donors, an assumption that may not hold. A further reported finding was that TCR beta sequences accurately predicted the HLA-A and HLA-B alleles for most subjects in the first cohort. While some public TCRs were present in many individuals, most TCR sequences turned up only very rarely across donors. A few of the identified cytomegalovirus-associated TCR beta chains were confirmed in vitro to be specific for cytomegalovirus antigens. Some IMGT-functional V segments, including TRBV6-2 and TRBV6-3, could not be distinguished by the 87-base-pair reads and were therefore excluded. The classifier was reported to diagnose cytomegalovirus status with high specificity and sensitivity in both the original cohort and the validation cohort. Only TCR beta chains were sequenced in this cohort, and the absence of alpha or paired-chain data limited detectable features. The authors suggested that the approach could potentially be extended to other disease states and immunological phenotypes. A later analysis found that TCR association rates varied across HLA loci, with DRB1 alleles showing the most associated TCRs and HLA-C alleles the fewest. A later analysis found that most CMV-associated TCR beta chains appeared HLA-restricted, with HLA associations seemingly driven largely by CMV exposure. In an earlier analysis of approximately 590 of the donors, most TCR beta V segments appeared in productive rearrangements about 90% or about 30% of the time, broadly matching IMGT annotations. Linkage disequilibrium might explain the correlated functional status among segregating V segments, but an unknown experimental factor could not be ruled out. Because counts were too low, some 16 rarely observed V segments, including chromosome 9 orphons, were excluded from the earlier analysis of under 650 of the donors. A later analysis reported that several top co-occurrence clusters appeared linked to parvovirus B19, influenza, CMV and Epstein-Barr virus. In a later genetic analysis, a missense DCLRE1C variant was associated with V-gene and J-gene trimming of TCR beta chains, and the association was replicated in an independent cohort.

A note on this clone: Its antigen is currently not known. It has no much larger one-base neighbor in the sample; base qualities were not kept.

Trimming costs V 10 bases and J 10 bases, and their ends lie 28 bases apart. The germline V gene supplies CDR1 SNHLY and CDR2 FYNNEI. The CDR3 measures 15 amino acids from cysteine to phenylalanine. The only DNA kept is the CDR3, 45 bases in frame from the first base. The cohort consisted of more than 650 healthy bone marrow donors. All cohort members were sampled while nominally healthy, although unrecorded immune exposures were likely present. The donor tested CMV seropositive, placing the donor among the roughly 300 seropositive members of the cohort. A peripheral blood sample was collected from each donor, and TCR beta sequencing was performed on peripheral blood mononuclear cells. The Qiagen DNeasy Blood Extraction Kit was used to extract genomic DNA from the blood cell samples.

Recombination connected TRBV2 to TRBJ1-2; the best D guess is TRBD1, with 5 bases matching. The sequenced material came from PBMCs. The receptor was isolated from a man aged 30 to 45 in good health and CMV-seropositive. The DNA is TGTGCCAACAAGCTGGGACTGACCAAGGAGAAGTACTACACCTTC. Translation gives CANKLGLTKEKYYTF.